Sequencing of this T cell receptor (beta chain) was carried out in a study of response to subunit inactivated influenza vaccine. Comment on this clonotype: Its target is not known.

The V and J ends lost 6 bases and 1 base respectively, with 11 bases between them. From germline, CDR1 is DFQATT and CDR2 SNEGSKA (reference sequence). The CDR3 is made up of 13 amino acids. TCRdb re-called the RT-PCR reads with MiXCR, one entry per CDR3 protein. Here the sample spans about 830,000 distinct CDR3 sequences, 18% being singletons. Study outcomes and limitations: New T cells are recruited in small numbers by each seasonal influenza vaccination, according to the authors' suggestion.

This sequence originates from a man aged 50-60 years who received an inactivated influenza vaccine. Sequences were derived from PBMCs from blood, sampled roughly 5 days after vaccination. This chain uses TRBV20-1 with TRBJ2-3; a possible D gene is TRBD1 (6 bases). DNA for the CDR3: TGCAGTGCCAATCCAGGGGGCACAGATACGCAGTATTTT. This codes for CSANPGGTDTQYF.